This T cell receptor (beta chain) was sequenced in a study of blood T cell repertoires in COVID-19. Study context: Samples representing acute and convalescent COVID-19 were sourced from the United States, Italy and Spain. PBMCs, B-cell-depleted T cells, or T cells provided the cDNA or gDNA that made up the material.

Germline assignment: CDR1 MNHEY and CDR2 SVGAGI. There are 15 residues in the CDR3. The V end was cut by 8 bases, the J end by 5 bases, with 20 bases between. Authors' data handling: How many nucleated cells were present was estimated from reference gene primer amplification. The repertoire was sequenced with immunoSEQ multiplex PCR; TCRdb's copy has only in-frame clones and lacks some. V, J and clone size derive from that table, while D and trimming were established from the DNA sequence. The data contain some 150,000 clones, 80% of them singletons. The sequence was obtained from a man in his fifties or sixties with acute or convalescent COVID-19. The specimen sequenced was peripheral blood. The V and J genes are TRBV6-5 and TRBJ2-3; D may be TRBD2 (5 bases). In nucleotides, the CDR3 is TGTGCCAGCGGTCCGGCGGGCTTCGGGGTAGATACGCAGTATTTT. Its protein product is CASGPAGFGVDTQYF.